These T cell receptor beta chains were read from a single sample in a study of tumor and adjacent non-tumor tissue in lung cancer. TCRdb independently ran MiXCR on the multiplex PCR reads; one entry per CDR3 protein. The table shows 95,000 to 150,000 distinct CDR3 sequences, with 66% occurring only once. Material: lung tumor tissue. Receptor source: a man aged 25-45 years with non-small cell lung cancer. Each CDR3 is given with its conserved first and last residue. The D gene is left open where the match is weak. Only part of the rows carry a size: once, few, many, or a class if the clone is expanded.

D: .; size: .; V: TRBV19; J: TRBJ1-5; CDR3: CASSTTGNQPQHF; DNA: TGTGCCAGTAGTACGACCGGAAATCAGCCCCAGCATTTT
D: .; size: .; V: TRBV20-1; J: TRBJ2-7; CDR3: CSAGTGVYYF; DNA: TGCAGTGCTGGGACTGGTGTGTATTACTTC
D: .; size: few; V: TRBV11-1; J: TRBJ2-5; CDR3: CASSLAVDIKETQYF; DNA: TGTGCCAGCAGCTTAGCGGTGGACATAAAAGAGACCCAGTACTTC
D: TRBD2; size: .; V: TRBV5-4; J: TRBJ2-3; CDR3: CASSLPGGGGDTQYF; DNA: TGTGCCAGCAGCCTCCCGGGCGGGGGAGGAGATACACAGTATTTT
D: .; size: once; V: TRBV20-1; J: TRBJ1-2; CDR3: CTAPSTGVVVRHYGHTF; DNA: TGCACTGCGCCATCGACTGGTGTTGTCGTCAGGCATTATGGCCACACCTTC
D: .; size: .; V: TRBV29-1; J: TRBJ1-5; CDR3: CSAGGIDRPQHF; DNA: TGCAGCGCCGGTGGGATAGATCGGCCCCAGCATTTT
D: .; size: few; V: TRBV4-1; J: TRBJ1-2; CDR3: CASSQDSGFGYGYTF; DNA: TGCGCCAGCAGCCAAGATTCAGGGTTTGGCTATGGCTACACCTTC
D: .; size: .; V: TRBV20-1; J: TRBJ2-5; CDR3: CSASDKQGTQYF; DNA: TGCAGTGCCTCGGACAAACAAGGGACCCAGTACTTC
D: .; size: .; V: TRBV6-2/TRBV6-3; J: TRBJ2-2; CDR3: CASSTWTTSLETGKLFF; DNA: TGTGCCAGCTCGACGTGGACCACCTCGTTAGAAACCGGGAAGCTGTTTTTT
D: .; size: once; V: TRBV12-3/TRBV12-4; J: TRBJ2-1; CDR3: CAISWGGAEYNERFF; DNA: TGTGCCATCAGTTGGGGGGGGGCTGAGTACAATGAGCGGTTCTTC
D: TRBD2; size: .; V: TRBV12-3/TRBV12-4; J: TRBJ2-1; CDR3: CASTLGRGTRDDNEQFF; DNA: TGTGCCAGCACCCTGGGGAGGGGAACAAGGGATGACAATGAGCAGTTCTTC
D: TRBD1; size: .; V: TRBV11-2; J: TRBJ1-6; CDR3: CASRFATGAYSTLHF; DNA: TGTGCCAGCAGATTCGCGACAGGGGCTTATTCAACCCTCCACTTT
D: TRBD2; size: .; V: TRBV11-3; J: TRBJ2-1; CDR3: CASSLGIAGAYNEQFF; DNA: TGTGCCAGCAGCTTAGGAATAGCGGGAGCATACAATGAGCAGTTCTTC
D: .; size: .; V: TRBV30; J: TRBJ2-7; CDR3: CAWSVWGVAYHQYF; DNA: TGTGCCTGGAGTGTATGGGGGGTGGCCTACCATCAGTACTTC
D: .; size: .; V: TRBV6-1; J: TRBJ2-3; CDR3: CASTARGLTGVDTQYF; DNA: TGTGCCAGCACCGCGCGGGGGCTAACGGGGGTAGATACGCAGTATTTT
D: TRBD1; size: many; V: TRBV12-3/TRBV12-4; J: TRBJ2-2; CDR3: CASSFWTGVQNTGELFF; DNA: TGTGCCAGCAGTTTTTGGACAGGGGTGCAAAACACCGGGGAGCTGTTTTTT
D: .; size: many; V: TRBV6-2/TRBV6-3; J: TRBJ2-1; CDR3: CASSSGRGYNEQFF; DNA: TGTGCCAGCAGTTCAGGACGGGGGTACAATGAGCAGTTCTTC
D: TRBD1; size: many; V: TRBV10-3; J: TRBJ1-1; CDR3: CAISGDREDTEAFF; DNA: TGTGCCATCAGTGGGGACAGGGAGGACACTGAAGCTTTCTTT
D: .; size: few; V: TRBV7-8; J: TRBJ2-2; CDR3: CASSLVLAGELFF; DNA: TGTGCCAGCAGCTTAGTTTTGGCCGGGGAGCTGTTTTTT
D: TRBD2; size: .; V: TRBV11-1; J: TRBJ2-2; CDR3: CASSPGLARANTGGPFF; DNA: TGTGCCAGCAGCCCGGGACTAGCGCGAGCGAACACCGGGGGGCCGTTTTTT
D: TRBD1; size: .; V: TRBV6-9; J: TRBJ1-1; CDR3: CASSIPGQGKWTADFF; DNA: TGTGCCAGCAGTATCCCGGGACAGGGGAAGTGGACTGCGGATTTCTTT
D: .; size: .; V: TRBV7-2; J: TRBJ2-1; CDR3: CASSRERAPNEQFF; DNA: TGTGCCAGCAGCCGTGAGCGGGCCCCCAATGAGCAGTTCTTC
D: .; size: once; V: TRBV11-2; J: TRBJ2-2; CDR3: CASSVGGRTANTGELFF; DNA: TGTGCCAGCAGCGTAGGGGGGCGGACAGCGAATACCGGGGAGCTGTTTTTT
D: TRBD2; size: .; V: TRBV20-1; J: TRBJ2-3; CDR3: CSASGTGGPDTQYF; DNA: TGCAGTGCTAGCGGAACGGGGGGGCCAGATACGCAGTATTTT
D: .; size: .; V: TRBV29-1; J: TRBJ2-7; CDR3: CSVGLDGLTSYEQYF; DNA: TGCAGCGTTGGGTTGGACGGATTAACCTCCTACGAGCAGTACTTC
D: .; size: .; V: TRBV6-5; J: TRBJ1-2; CDR3: CASSYGPDYSYTF; DNA: TGTGCCAGCAGCTACGGACCTGACTATAGCTACACCTTC
D: .; size: once; V: TRBV24-1; J: TRBJ2-3; CDR3: CDTSEPGVPSTDTQYF; DNA: TGTGACACCAGTGAACCGGGCGTCCCTAGCACAGATACGCAGTATTTT
D: TRBD2; size: .; V: TRBV24-1; J: TRBJ2-7; CDR3: CATPLLAGTYEQYF; DNA: TGTGCCACCCCTCTTCTAGCGGGGACCTACGAGCAGTACTTC
D: .; size: .; V: TRBV12-3/TRBV12-4; J: TRBJ2-7; CDR3: CASSSYVGGGQYF; DNA: TGTGCCAGCAGTTCCTACGTCGGTGGGGGACAGTACTTC
D: .; size: few; V: TRBV28; J: TRBJ2-2; CDR3: CASSSPGEKGGELFF; DNA: TGTGCCAGCAGTTCCCCGGGGGAGAAGGGCGGGGAGCTGTTTTTT
D: TRBD1; size: many; V: TRBV4-3; J: TRBJ1-1; CDR3: CASSQELRQGAGMNTEAFF; DNA: TGCGCCAGCAGCCAAGAACTTAGGCAGGGGGCTGGCATGAACACTGAAGCTTTCTTT
D: TRBD2; size: .; V: TRBV11-2; J: TRBJ2-7; CDR3: CASRNGLAGDNEQYF; DNA: TGTGCCAGCAGGAATGGACTAGCAGGCGACAATGAGCAGTACTTC
D: .; size: .; V: TRBV6-5; J: TRBJ2-2; CDR3: CASTAENIGELFF; DNA: TGTGCCAGCACAGCGGAGAACATCGGGGAGCTGTTTTTT
D: TRBD1; size: .; V: TRBV4-1; J: TRBJ2-7; CDR3: CASSQPDRDEQYF; DNA: TGCGCCAGCAGTCAACCGGACAGGGACGAGCAGTACTTC
D: .; size: .; V: TRBV19; J: TRBJ2-7; CDR3: CASSMETFSYEQYF; DNA: TGTGCCAGTAGTATGGAGACGTTTTCCTACGAGCAGTACTTC
D: .; size: medium-sized; V: TRBV12-3/TRBV12-4; J: TRBJ2-5; CDR3: CASSLPESQETQYF; DNA: TGTGCCAGCAGTTTACCGGAGTCCCAAGAGACCCAGTACTTC
D: .; size: .; V: TRBV20-1; J: TRBJ2-7; CDR3: CSARDQRTAMGEQYF; DNA: TGCAGTGCTAGAGATCAAAGGACAGCCATGGGGGAGCAGTACTTC
D: .; size: .; V: TRBV11-2; J: TRBJ2-7; CDR3: CARSFEELGGTYEQYF; DNA: TGTGCCAGGAGCTTTGAAGAATTAGGGGGAACCTACGAGCAGTACTTC
D: .; size: few; V: TRBV24-1; J: TRBJ1-5; CDR3: CATSLGRDQPQHF; DNA: TGTGCCACCAGTTTGGGGCGGGATCAGCCCCAGCATTTT
D: .; size: .; V: TRBV4-1; J: TRBJ2-7; CDR3: CTSSEDETGATYEQYF; DNA: TGCACCAGCAGCGAAGATGAGACGGGAGCTACGTACGAGCAGTACTTC
D: TRBD1; size: many; V: TRBV12-3/TRBV12-4; J: TRBJ1-4; CDR3: CASSMGTALYEKLFF; DNA: TGTGCCAGCAGTATGGGGACAGCCTTGTATGAAAAACTGTTTTTT
D: .; size: .; V: TRBV4-1; J: TRBJ2-2; CDR3: CASSQVPRRTTGELFF; DNA: TGCGCCAGCAGCCAAGTCCCAAGACGGACCACTGGGGAGCTGTTTTTT